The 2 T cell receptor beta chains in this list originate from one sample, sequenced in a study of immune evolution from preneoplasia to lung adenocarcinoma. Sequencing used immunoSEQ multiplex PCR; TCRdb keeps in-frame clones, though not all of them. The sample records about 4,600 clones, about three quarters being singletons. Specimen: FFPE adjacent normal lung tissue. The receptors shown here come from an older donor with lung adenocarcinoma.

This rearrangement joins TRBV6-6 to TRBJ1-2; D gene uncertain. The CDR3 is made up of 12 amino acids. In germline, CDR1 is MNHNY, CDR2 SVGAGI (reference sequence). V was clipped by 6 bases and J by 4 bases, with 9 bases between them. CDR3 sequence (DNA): TGTGCCAGCAGCGAGGGAACCTATGGCTACACCTTC. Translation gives CASSEGTYGYTF.

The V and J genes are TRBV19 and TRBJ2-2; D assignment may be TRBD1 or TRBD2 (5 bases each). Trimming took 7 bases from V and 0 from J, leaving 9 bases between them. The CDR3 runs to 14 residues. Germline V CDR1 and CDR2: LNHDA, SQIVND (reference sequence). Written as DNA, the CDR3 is TGTGCCAGTACCGGGACCGCGAACACCGGGGAGCTGTTTTTT. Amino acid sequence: CASTGTANTGELFF.